This T cell receptor beta chain was sequenced in a study of blood T cell repertoires in COVID-19. Study-level information: Spain, Italy and the United States supplied samples that represented acute and convalescent COVID-19.

V gave up 3 bases and J gave up 0 bases, with 12 bases separating them. This CDR3 comprises 16 residues. Germline CDR1 LNHDA, CDR2 SQIVND (reference sequence). The table came from immunoSEQ multiplex PCR; TCRdb's copy has only in-frame clones and leaves some out. The sample lists approximately 170,000 clones; about 85% were seen once. The clonotype comes from a man in his sixties with acute or convalescent COVID-19. This rearrangement joins TRBV19 to TRBJ1-5, with D unresolved. The sample consisted of peripheral blood. CDR3: CASSIIASDSNQPQHF. The CDR3 region has the DNA TGTGCCAGTAGTATTATCGCCAGTGATAGCAATCAGCCCCAGCATTTT.